This T cell receptor (beta chain) was profiled in a study of blood T cell repertoires in COVID-19. Study background: The origin of the acute and convalescent COVID-19 samples was the United States, Italy and Spain.

Authors' data handling: Amplification with reference gene primers provided the estimates of nucleated cell counts. TCRdb keeps only in-frame clones here, not all; method: immunoSEQ multiplex PCR. The V and J calls and clone size come from that table; D and trimming were worked out from the DNA. The sample lists some 240,000 clones, 85% to 90% occurring once. The CDR3 spans 22 residues. V dropped 2 bases and J dropped 10; count of bases not matched to a gene: 28. Germline V gene sequence: CDR1 LGHDT, CDR2 YNNKEL (reference sequence). The TCR originated in a woman in her thirties or forties who had recovered from COVID-19. Sequenced input: peripheral blood. The gene calls are TRBV3-1 (or the pseudogene TRBV3-2) and TRBJ2-1; 11 nucleotides line up with TRBD2. The CDR3: CASSQSLGEGVLAGGVAEEQFF. The DNA for the CDR3 is TGTGCCAGCAGCCAAAGCCTGGGGGAGGGAGTATTAGCGGGAGGGGTTGCCGAGGAGCAGTTCTTC.